The clone carrying this TCR beta chain was picked up many times. Its antigen is undetermined. The data were obtained in a study of prognosis after radiotherapy for stage I lung cancer. Study context: Stage I non-small cell lung cancer patients were enrolled in Nanjing, China. This enrollment took place between 2018 and early 2019. Radiotherapy took the form of SBRT (3 to 5 fractions) with a biologically effective dose of at least 100 Gy.

Study findings and constraints: Before stereotactic body radiation therapy the median unique TCR clone count was 10,088, and afterwards it fell to roughly 7,000.

Two-round multiplex PCR on genomic DNA was the method by which TCR beta CDR3 was amplified. With primers specific to each TRBV and TRBJ gene, the first-round PCR was performed. TCRdb ran MiXCR on the multiplex PCR reads and lists one entry per CDR3 protein. The profile shows 15,000 to 20,000 distinct CDR3 sequences, approximately 25% of them singletons. V shed 4 bases and J 3 bases; nucleotides not matched to a gene: 1. CDR1 is SNHLY and CDR2 is FYNNEI in the germline V gene. This CDR3 is built from 14 residues. This receptor was obtained from a donor of 50 years or more with non-small cell lung cancer. The sequences come from PBMCs, collected before or after stereotactic body radiation therapy (not recorded which). This rearrangement joins TRBV2 to TRBJ1-4; 8 bases line up with TRBD1. The CDR3 sequence is CASSADRANEKLFF. Here the CDR3 DNA reads TGTGCCAGCAGTGCGGACAGGGCTAATGAAAAACTGTTTTTT. Complete variable domain (other parts from reference TRBV2 and TRBJ1-4): EPEVTQTPSHQVTQMGQEVILRCVPISNHLYFYWYRQILGQKVEFLVSFYNNEISEKSEIFDDQFSVERPDGSNFTLKIRSTKLEDSAMYFCASSADRANEKLFFGSGTQLSVL.